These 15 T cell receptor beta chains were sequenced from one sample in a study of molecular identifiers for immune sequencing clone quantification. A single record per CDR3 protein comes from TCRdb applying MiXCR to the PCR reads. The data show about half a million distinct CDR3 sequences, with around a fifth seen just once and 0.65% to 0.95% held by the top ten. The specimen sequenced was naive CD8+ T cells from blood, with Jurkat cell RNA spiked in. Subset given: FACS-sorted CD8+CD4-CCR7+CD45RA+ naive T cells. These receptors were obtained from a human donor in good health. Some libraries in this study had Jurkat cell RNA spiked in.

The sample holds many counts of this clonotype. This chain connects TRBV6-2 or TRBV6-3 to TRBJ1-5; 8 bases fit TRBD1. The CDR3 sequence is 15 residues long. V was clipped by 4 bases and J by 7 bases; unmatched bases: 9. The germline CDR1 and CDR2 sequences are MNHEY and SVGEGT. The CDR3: CASSSQGVGKQPQHF. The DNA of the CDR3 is TGTGCCAGCAGTTCACAGGGGGTCGGGAAGCAGCCCCAGCATTTT.

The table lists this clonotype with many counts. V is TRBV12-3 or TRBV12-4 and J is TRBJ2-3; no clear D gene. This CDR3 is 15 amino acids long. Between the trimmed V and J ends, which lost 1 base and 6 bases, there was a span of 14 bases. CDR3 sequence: CASSLGRPHSDTQYF. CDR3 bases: TGTGCCAGCAGTTTAGGCAGACCCCACAGTGATACGCAGTATTTT.

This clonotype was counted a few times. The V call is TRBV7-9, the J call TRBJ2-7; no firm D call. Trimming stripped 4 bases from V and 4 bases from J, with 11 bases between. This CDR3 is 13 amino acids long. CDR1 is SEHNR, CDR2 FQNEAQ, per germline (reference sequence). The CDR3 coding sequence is TGTGCCAGCAGCTCCAGATCGGAATACGAGCAGTACTTC. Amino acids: CASSSRSEYEQYF.

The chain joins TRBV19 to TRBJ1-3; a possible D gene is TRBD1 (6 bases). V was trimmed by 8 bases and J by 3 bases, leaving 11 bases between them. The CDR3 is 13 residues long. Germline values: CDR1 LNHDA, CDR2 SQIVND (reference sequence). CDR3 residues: CASEQGGGNTIYF. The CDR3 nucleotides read TGTGCCAGTGAACAGGGAGGTGGAAACACCATATATTTT.

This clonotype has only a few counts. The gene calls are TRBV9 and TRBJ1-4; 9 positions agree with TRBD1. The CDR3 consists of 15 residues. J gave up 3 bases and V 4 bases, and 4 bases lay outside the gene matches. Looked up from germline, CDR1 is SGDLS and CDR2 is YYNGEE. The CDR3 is CASSPGDRANEKLFF. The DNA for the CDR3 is TGTGCCAGCAGCCCCGGGGACAGGGCTAATGAAAAACTGTTTTTT.

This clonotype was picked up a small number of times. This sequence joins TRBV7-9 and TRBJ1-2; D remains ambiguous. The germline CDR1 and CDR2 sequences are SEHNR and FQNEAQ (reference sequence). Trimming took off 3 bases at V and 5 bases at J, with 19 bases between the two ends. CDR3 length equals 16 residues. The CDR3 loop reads CASSLNRDSIPYGYTF. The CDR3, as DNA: TGTGCCAGCAGCTTGAACCGGGATTCTATTCCTTATGGCTACACCTTC.

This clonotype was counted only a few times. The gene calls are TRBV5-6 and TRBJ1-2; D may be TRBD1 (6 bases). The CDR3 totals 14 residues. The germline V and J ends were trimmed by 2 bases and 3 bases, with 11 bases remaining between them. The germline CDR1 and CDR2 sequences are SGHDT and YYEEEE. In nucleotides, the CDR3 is TGTGCCAGCAGCTTAATACAGGGTCACTATGGCTACACCTTC. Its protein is CASSLIQGHYGYTF.

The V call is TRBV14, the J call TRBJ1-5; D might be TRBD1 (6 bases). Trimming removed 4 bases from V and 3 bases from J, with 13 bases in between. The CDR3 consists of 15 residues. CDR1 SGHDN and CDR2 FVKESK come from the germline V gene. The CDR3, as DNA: TGTGCCAGCAGCCGATGGGGGCAGTACAATCAGCCCCAGCATTTT. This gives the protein CASSRWGQYNQPQHF.

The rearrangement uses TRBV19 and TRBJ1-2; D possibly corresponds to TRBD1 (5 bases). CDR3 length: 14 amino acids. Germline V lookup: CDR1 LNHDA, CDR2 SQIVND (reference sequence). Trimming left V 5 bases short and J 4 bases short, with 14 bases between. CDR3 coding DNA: TGTGCCAGTAGTCTCAGGGACGGTGCCTATGGCTACACCTTC. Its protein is CASSLRDGAYGYTF.

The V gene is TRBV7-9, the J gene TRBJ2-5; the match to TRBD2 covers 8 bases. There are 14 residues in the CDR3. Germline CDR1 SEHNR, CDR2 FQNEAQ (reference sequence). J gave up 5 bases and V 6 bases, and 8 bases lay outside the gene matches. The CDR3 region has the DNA TGTGCCAGCAGTTCGGGACTAGGGTGGGAGACCCAGTACTTC. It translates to CASSSGLGWETQYF.

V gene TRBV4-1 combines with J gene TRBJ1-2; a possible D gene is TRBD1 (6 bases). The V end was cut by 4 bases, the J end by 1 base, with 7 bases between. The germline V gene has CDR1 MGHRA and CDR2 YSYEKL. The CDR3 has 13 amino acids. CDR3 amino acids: CASSPDSNYGYTF. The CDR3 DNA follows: TGCGCCAGCAGCCCGGACAGTAACTATGGCTACACCTTC.

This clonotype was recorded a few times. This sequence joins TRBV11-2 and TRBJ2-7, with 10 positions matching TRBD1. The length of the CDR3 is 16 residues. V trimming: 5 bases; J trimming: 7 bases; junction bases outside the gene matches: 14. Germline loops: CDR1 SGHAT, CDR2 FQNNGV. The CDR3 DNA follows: TGTGCCAGCAGCCAGGACAGGGGGACCCTGAGGGAGGAGCAGTACTTC. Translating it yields CASSQDRGTLREEQYF.

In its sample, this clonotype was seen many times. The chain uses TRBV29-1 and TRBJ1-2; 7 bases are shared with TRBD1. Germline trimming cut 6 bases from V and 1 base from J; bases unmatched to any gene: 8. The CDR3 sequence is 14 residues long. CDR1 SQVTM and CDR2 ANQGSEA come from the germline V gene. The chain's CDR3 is CSVRDSTINYGYTF. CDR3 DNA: TGCAGCGTCCGGGACAGCACTATTAACTATGGCTACACCTTC.

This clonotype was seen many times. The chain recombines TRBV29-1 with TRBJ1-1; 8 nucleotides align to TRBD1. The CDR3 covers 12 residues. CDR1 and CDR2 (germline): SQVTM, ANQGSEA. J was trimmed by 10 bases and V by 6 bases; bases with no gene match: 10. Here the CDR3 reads CSVNDRGAGAFF. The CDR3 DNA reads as TGCAGCGTGAATGACAGGGGTGCGGGAGCTTTCTTT.

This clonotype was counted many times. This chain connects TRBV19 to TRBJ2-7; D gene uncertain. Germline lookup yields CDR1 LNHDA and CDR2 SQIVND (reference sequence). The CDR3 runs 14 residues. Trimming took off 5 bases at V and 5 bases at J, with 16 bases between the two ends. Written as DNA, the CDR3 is TGTGCCAGTAGTTCCCCCGGACGAGCGAACGAGCAGTACTTC. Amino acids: CASSSPGRANEQYF.